One sample yielded the 20 T cell receptor beta chains listed below, sequenced in a study of CD8+CD57+ T cells in acquired aplastic anemia. Genomic DNA, the template, was used for profiling of the TCR beta VDJ and CDR3. TCRdb re-called the reads with MiXCR, one entry per CDR3 protein. The sample includes more than 150,000 distinct CDR3 sequences, 48% of them seen just once. Previously, flow cytometry had revealed CD8+CD57+ cell expansion in the patients chosen for sequencing. The sequenced sample consisted of sorted CD4+, CD8+, or CD8+CD57+ T cells (not recorded which) from PBMCs. These receptors were collected from a human donor with aplastic anemia.

In DNA form, the CDR3 reads TGCGCCAGCAGCCAAGACAGCTCCTACAATGAGCAGTTCTTC. The encoded protein is CASSQDSSYNEQFF. This chain links TRBV4-3 with TRBJ2-1, with unresolved D. Germline V lookup: CDR1 LGHNA, CDR2 YSLEER. This CDR3 has 14 amino acids. The V end lost 0 bases, the J end lost 0 bases, and 3 bases lay between the germline ends.

The chain recombines TRBV28 with TRBJ2-1; 9 bases align to TRBD1. Germline CDR1 and CDR2: MDHEN and SYDVKM. V dropped 1 base and J dropped 9; count of bases not matched to a gene: 10. This CDR3 is 16 amino acids long. The chain's CDR3 is CASSLSGTGTWTEQFF. The DNA of the CDR3 is TGTGCCAGCAGTTTATCCGGGACAGGGACTTGGACTGAGCAGTTCTTC. The full variable domain, rest sourced from reference TRBV28 and TRBJ2-1, is DVKVTQSSRYLVKRTGEKVFLECVQDMDHENMFWYRQDPGLGLRLIYFSYDVKMKEKGDIPEGYSVSREKKERFSLILESASTNQTSMYLCASSLSGTGTWTEQFFGPGTRLTVL.

This clonotype was observed a single time. It is likely a read error, because the conserved phenylalanine at the end of the CDR3 is missing. No DNA is shown, since the ends of the CDR3 on it are uncertain; the CDR3 is the one TCRdb lists. V is TRBV7-9 and J is TRBJ2-7; the D call TRBD2 from the table was never checked on the DNA. With termini counted, the CDR3 has 15 amino acids. CDR1 is SEHNR, CDR2 FQNEAQ, per germline (reference sequence). This CDR3 reads CASSQGLAGPYERYL.

This clonotype was counted many times. The CDR3 protein is CATQSPPGYTF. In DNA, the CDR3 is TGTGCCACCCAATCTCCCCCTGGCTACACCTTC. The chain couples TRBV28 to TRBJ1-2; D is undetermined. CDR3 length: 11 residues. Germline V gene data show CDR1 as MDHEN and CDR2 as SYDVKM. Trimming took 10 bases from V and 7 from J, leaving 13 bases between them.

The chain couples TRBV29-1 to TRBJ1-4; D is unclear. The CDR3 runs 12 residues. V shed 4 bases and J shed 10 bases, with 13 bases lying between them. Germline values: CDR1 SQVTM, CDR2 ANQGSEA. Here the CDR3 DNA reads TGCAGCGTTGGGTTTGGACCTGGAAAACTGTTTTTT. Translating gives CSVGFGPGKLFF.

The chain joins TRBV9 to TRBJ1-3, with D possibly TRBD1 on 5 matching bases. The CDR3 extends over 14 amino acids. The germline CDR1 and CDR2 sequences are SGDLS and YYNGEE. V lost 4 bases and J 2 bases, leaving 10 bases between the germline ends. Here the CDR3 reads CASSLAGPGNTIYF. As DNA, the CDR3 is TGTGCCAGCAGCCTCGCGGGGCCTGGAAACACCATATATTTT.

This clonotype was recorded many times. This chain joins TRBV20-1 and TRBJ2-2; D is possibly TRBD2 (6 bases). The V gene lost 3 bases and the J gene lost 6 bases, with 17 bases spanning the gap. This CDR3 region has 15 residues. The germline V gene encodes CDR1 DFQATT and CDR2 SNEGSKA (reference sequence). The CDR3 spells CSARKGTGVAGELFF. In nucleotides, the CDR3 is TGCAGTGCTAGGAAGGGAACGGGGGTGGCCGGGGAGCTGTTTTTT.

This clonotype has ten or more counts. The chain is built from TRBV19 and TRBJ1-2; TRBD1 matches at 7 bases. The CDR3 runs 17 residues. The J segment lost 3 bases and the V segment lost 5 bases, leaving 15 bases of the junction unmatched. From germline, CDR1 is LNHDA and CDR2 SQIVND (reference sequence). The CDR3 DNA sequence: TGTGCCAGTAGTTCACTAGCACGACAGGGAGCTTACTATGGCTACACCTTC. As protein: CASSSLARQGAYYGYTF.

The chain has TRBV10-3 and TRBJ2-7; tentatively, D is TRBD2 (6 bases). Trimming took 2 bases from V and 4 from J, leaving 12 bases between them. The CDR3 is made up of 14 amino acids. Germline-derived CDR1 and CDR2 are ENHRY and SYGVKD. The CDR3 DNA reads as TGTGCCATCAGTGAGCCCCCGGGGGTATACGAGCAGTACTTC. The encoded protein is CAISEPPGVYEQYF.

Regarding this clonotype: Just one base apart from a much larger clone, this may be a read error. The chain couples TRBV9 to TRBJ2-3; TRBD1 is a possible D gene (6 bases). Trimming shortened V by 3 bases and J by 2 bases, and 22 bases separated the two germline ends. Per germline, CDR1 SGDLS and CDR2 YYNGEE. The CDR3 spans 18 residues. This chain's CDR3 is CASSDQPGTIASTDTQYF. CDR3 sequence (DNA): TGTGCCAGCAGCGATCAACCCGGGACAATCGCCTCCACAGATACGCAGTATTTT. Filled out from reference TRBV9 and TRBJ2-3, the complete variable domain reads DSGVTQTPKHLITATGQRVTLRCSPRSGDLSVYWYQQSLDQGLQFLIQYYNGEERAKGNILERFSAQQFPDLHSELNLSSLELGDSALYFCASSDQPGTIASTDTQYFGPGTRLTVL.

The chain joins TRBV20-1 to TRBJ2-3; D perhaps matches TRBD1 (6 bases). Looked up from germline, CDR1 is DFQATT and CDR2 is SNEGSKA (reference sequence). The CDR3 length is 12 residues. V was pared by 4 bases and J by 3 bases, with 8 bases between. The CDR3 protein is CSANTGTDTQYF. The CDR3 bases are TGCAGTGCTAACACAGGGACAGATACGCAGTATTTT.

In this sample, this clonotype turned up a few times. This sequence joins TRBV4-1 and TRBJ1-2, with D perhaps matching TRBD1 (5 bases). There are 17 residues in the CDR3. The germline gives CDR1 MGHRA, CDR2 YSYEKL. The germline V and J ends were trimmed by 2 bases and 8 bases, with 24 bases remaining between them. The CDR3 DNA is TGCGCCAGCAGCCAATGGTTAATGGGACTCACATTCGGGGGCTACACCTTC. This sequence encodes CASSQWLMGLTFGGYTF.

This chain connects TRBV9 to TRBJ2-5; TRBD1 agrees at 8 bases. This CDR3 comprises 16 residues. CDR1 is SGDLS and CDR2 is YYNGEE in the germline V gene. J lost 1 base, V lost 0 bases, and 5 bases had no gene match. The CDR3 reads CASSVVAQGAQETQYF. The DNA for the CDR3 is TGTGCCAGCAGCGTAGTTGCCCAGGGGGCCCAAGAGACCCAGTACTTC.

V and J are TRBV24-1 and TRBJ1-6, with TRBD1 as a possible D gene (5 bases). Trimming stripped 9 bases from V and 10 bases from J, with 27 bases between. The CDR3 is 17 amino acids. Germline CDR1 reads KGHDR; CDR2 reads SFDVKD. The CDR3 is CATGGLRAAGRRSPLHF. Here the CDR3 DNA reads TGTGCCACCGGGGGGTTACGAGCAGCCGGACGGCGGTCACCCCTCCACTTT.

This clonotype was recorded once. The chain employs TRBV10-1 and TRBJ2-5, with D maybe TRBD1 (6 bases). CDR3 length: 12 amino acids. Trimming removed 7 bases from V and 2 bases from J, with 8 bases in between. Germline V gene data show CDR1 as WNHNN and CDR2 as SYGVQD (reference sequence). The CDR3 bases are TGCGCCAGCAACAGGGAGCAAGAGACCCAGTACTTC. This sequence encodes CASNREQETQYF.

The chain carries TRBV11-1 and TRBJ1-3; TRBD1 agrees at 7 bases. The CDR3 has 17 residues. Per the germline V gene, CDR1 is SGHAT and CDR2 is FQDESV (reference sequence). The V segment lost 6 bases and the J segment 4 bases; nucleotides outside the gene matches: 15. The CDR3 region has the DNA TGTGCCAGCAGTTTACCGTCAAAAACAGGGGCCGGAAACACCATATATTTT. Amino acids: CASSLPSKTGAGNTIYF. Complete variable domain (other parts from reference TRBV11-1 and TRBJ1-3): EAEVAQSPRYKITEKSQAVAFWCDPISGHATLYWYRQILGQGPELLVQFQDESVVDDSQLPKDRFSAERLKGVDSTLKIQPAELGDSAMYLCASSLPSKTGAGNTIYFGEGSWLTVV.

The chain has TRBV11-2 and TRBJ2-5; weak D call: TRBD2 (5 bases). Germline lookup yields CDR1 SGHAT and CDR2 FQNNGV. The CDR3 length is 14 residues. Trimming pared 4 bases from V and 4 bases from J, leaving 13 bases between. CDR3 protein: CASSSPSGGETQYF. CDR3 DNA sequence: TGTGCCAGCAGCTCACCCAGCGGAGGAGAGACCCAGTACTTC.

This chain uses TRBV20-1 with TRBJ2-5; D unresolved. The J call may be faulty, since TRBJ2-7 better matches the DNA end. Germline CDR1 and CDR2: DFQATT and SNEGSKA (reference sequence). The CDR3 runs to 12 residues. The CDR3 sequence is CSARHGSYEQYF. CDR3 coding DNA: TGCAGTGCTAGACACGGATCCTACGAGCAGTACTTC.

Many counts were recorded for this clonotype. The rearrangement links TRBV2 to TRBJ1-3; D remains unclear. The CDR3 loop spans 16 amino acids. Germline CDR1 and CDR2: SNHLY and FYNNEI. Trimming removed 3 bases from V and 4 bases from J, with 16 bases in between. The CDR3 loop is CASSDSRAGIGNTIYF. For the CDR3, the DNA is TGTGCCAGCAGTGATTCAAGGGCAGGCATAGGAAACACCATATATTTT. Full variable domain (rest looked up from reference TRBV2 and TRBJ1-3): EPEVTQTPSHQVTQMGQEVILRCVPISNHLYFYWYRQILGQKVEFLVSFYNNEISEKSEIFDDQFSVERPDGSNFTLKIRSTKLEDSAMYFCASSDSRAGIGNTIYFGEGSWLTVV.

This clonotype has at least ten counts. The chain links TRBV7-9 to TRBJ1-1; D perhaps matches TRBD1 (5 bases). V gave up 3 bases and J gave up 1 base, with 12 bases separating them. This CDR3 region has 15 residues. CDR1 is SEHNR and CDR2 is FQNEAQ in the germline V gene (reference sequence). The CDR3 coding sequence is TGTGCCAGCAGCTTTAGCCCCGGGGGGAACACTGAAGCTTTCTTT. Translation gives CASSFSPGGNTEAFF.